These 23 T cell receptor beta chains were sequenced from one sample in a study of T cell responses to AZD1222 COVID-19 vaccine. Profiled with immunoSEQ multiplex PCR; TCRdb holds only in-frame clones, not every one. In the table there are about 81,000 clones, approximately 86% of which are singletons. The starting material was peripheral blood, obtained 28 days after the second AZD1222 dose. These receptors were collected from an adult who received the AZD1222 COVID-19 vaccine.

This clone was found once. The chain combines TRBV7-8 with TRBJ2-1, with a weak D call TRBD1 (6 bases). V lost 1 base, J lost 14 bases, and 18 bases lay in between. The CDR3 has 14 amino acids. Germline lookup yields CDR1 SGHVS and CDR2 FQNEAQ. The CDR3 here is CASSLEYVGQGKFF. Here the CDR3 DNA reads TGTGCCAGCAGCTTAGAATATGTTGGGCAGGGGAAGTTCTTC. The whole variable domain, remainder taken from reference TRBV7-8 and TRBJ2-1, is GAGVSQSPRYKVAKRGQDVALRCDPISGHVSLFWYQQALGQGPEFLTYFQNEAQLDKSGLPSDRFFAERPEGSVSTLKIQRTQQEDSAVYLCASSLEYVGQGKFFGPGTRLTVL.

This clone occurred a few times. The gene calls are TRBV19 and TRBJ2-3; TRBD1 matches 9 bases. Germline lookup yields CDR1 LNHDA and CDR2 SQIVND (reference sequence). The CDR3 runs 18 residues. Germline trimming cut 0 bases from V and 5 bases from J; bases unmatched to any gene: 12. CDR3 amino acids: CASSIDREGQGLIDTQYF. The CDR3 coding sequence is TGTGCCAGTAGTATAGATCGTGAAGGACAGGGGCTGATAGATACGCAGTATTTT.

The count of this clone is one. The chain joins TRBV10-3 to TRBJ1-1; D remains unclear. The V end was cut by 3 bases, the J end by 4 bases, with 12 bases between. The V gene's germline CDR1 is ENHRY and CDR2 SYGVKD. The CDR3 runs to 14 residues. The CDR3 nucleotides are TGTGCCATCAGTGACTCCCCCTGGGGCACTGAAGCTTTCTTT. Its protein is CAISDSPWGTEAFF.

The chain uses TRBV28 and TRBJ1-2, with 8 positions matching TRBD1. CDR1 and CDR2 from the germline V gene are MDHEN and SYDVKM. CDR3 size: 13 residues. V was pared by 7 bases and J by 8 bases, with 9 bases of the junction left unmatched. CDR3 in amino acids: CASNSDRAGGYTF. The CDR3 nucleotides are TGTGCCAGCAACTCGGACAGGGCAGGGGGCTACACCTTC.

In DNA, the CDR3 is TGCGCCAGCAGTGAGGCCTCAGGGCCCGCCAACTATGGCTACACCTTC. Translating gives CASSEASGPANYGYTF. This rearrangement joins TRBV10-2 to TRBJ1-2; D may be TRBD1 (5 bases). This CDR3 spans 16 amino acids. Trimming removed 2 bases from V and 2 bases from J, with 15 bases in between. Germline loops: CDR1 WSHSY, CDR2 SAAADI.

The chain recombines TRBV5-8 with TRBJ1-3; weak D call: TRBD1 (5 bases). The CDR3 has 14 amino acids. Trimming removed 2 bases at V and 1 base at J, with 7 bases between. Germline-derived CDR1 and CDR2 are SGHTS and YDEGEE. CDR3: CASSFGGSGNTIYF. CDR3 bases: TGTGCCAGCAGCTTCGGGGGGTCTGGAAACACCATATATTTT.

CDR3 region: CASSLGGTRRGNEQFF. In nucleotides, the CDR3 is TGTGCCAGCAGCTTAGGGGGGACTAGGAGAGGCAATGAGCAGTTCTTC. This chain uses TRBV13 with TRBJ2-1; the match to TRBD2 covers 8 bases. V was pared by 0 bases and J by 6 bases, with 7 bases of the junction left unmatched. Germline CDR1 reads PRHDT; CDR2 reads FYEKMQ (reference sequence). The CDR3 sequence is 16 residues long.

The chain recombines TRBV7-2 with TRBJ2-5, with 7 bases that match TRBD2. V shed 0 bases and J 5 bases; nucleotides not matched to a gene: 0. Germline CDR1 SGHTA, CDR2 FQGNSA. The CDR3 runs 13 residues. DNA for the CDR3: TGTGCCAGCAGCTTAGCGGGGGGGGAGACCCAGTACTTC. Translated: CASSLAGGETQYF.

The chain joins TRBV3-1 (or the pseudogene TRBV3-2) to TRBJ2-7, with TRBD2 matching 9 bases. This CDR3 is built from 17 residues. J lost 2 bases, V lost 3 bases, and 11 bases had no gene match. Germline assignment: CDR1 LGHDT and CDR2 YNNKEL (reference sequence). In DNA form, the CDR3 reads TGTGCCAGCAGCCAGTCTTTTAGCGGGAGCTGCCCCTACGAGCAGTACTTC. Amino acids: CASSQSFSGSCPYEQYF.

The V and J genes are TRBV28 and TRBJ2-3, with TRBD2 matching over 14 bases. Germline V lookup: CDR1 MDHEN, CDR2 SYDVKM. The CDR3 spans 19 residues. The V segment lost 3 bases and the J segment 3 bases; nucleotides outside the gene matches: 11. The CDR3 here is CASSFPLGLAGGKTDTQYF. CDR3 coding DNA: TGTGCCAGCAGTTTCCCACTCGGACTAGCGGGAGGAAAGACAGATACGCAGTATTTT.

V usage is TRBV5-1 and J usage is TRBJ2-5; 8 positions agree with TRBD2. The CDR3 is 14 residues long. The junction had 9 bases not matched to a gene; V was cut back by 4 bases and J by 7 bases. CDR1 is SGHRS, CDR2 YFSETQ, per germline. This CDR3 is CASSPSGSQGTQYF. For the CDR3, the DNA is TGCGCCAGCAGCCCCAGCGGGAGTCAGGGGACCCAGTACTTC.

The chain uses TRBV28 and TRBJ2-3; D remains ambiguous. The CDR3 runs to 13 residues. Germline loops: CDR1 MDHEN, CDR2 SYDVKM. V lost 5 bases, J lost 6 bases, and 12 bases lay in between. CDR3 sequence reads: CASSPPSPDTQYF. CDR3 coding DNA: TGTGCCAGCAGTCCCCCGAGCCCGGATACGCAGTATTTT.

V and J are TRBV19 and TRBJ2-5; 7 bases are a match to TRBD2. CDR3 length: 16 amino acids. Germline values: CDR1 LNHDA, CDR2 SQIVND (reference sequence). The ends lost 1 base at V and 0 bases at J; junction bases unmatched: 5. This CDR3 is CASSIGASGYQETQYF. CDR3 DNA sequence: TGTGCCAGTAGTATAGGGGCTAGCGGATACCAAGAGACCCAGTACTTC.

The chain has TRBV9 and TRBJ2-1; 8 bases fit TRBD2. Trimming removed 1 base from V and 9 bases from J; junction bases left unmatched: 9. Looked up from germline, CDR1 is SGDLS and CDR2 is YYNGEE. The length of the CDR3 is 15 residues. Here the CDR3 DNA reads TGTGCCAGCAGCGTATCCAGCGGGAGAAAGGGTGAGCAGTTCTTC. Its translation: CASSVSSGRKGEQFF.

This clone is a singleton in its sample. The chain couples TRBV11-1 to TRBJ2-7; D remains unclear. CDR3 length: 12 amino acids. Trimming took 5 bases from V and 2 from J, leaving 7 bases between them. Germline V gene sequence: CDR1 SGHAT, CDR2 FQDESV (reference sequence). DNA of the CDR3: TGTGCCAGCAGCCCCAGTACCTACGAGCAGTACTTC. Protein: CASSPSTYEQYF.

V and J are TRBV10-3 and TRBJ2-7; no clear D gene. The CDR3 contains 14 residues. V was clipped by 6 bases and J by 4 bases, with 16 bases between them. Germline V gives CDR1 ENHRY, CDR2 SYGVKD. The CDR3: CAISLAPRSYEQYF. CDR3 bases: TGTGCCATCAGCTTGGCTCCGCGAAGTTACGAGCAGTACTTC.

The CDR3 DNA reads as TGTGCCAGCAGTCCCTACAGCGGCACTGAAGCTTTCTTT. Translating gives CASSPYSGTEAFF. The rearrangement uses TRBV28 and TRBJ1-1; D is ambiguous. Trimming left V 5 bases short and J 4 bases short, with 11 bases between. The CDR3 loop spans 13 amino acids. Germline V gene lookup returns CDR1 MDHEN and CDR2 SYDVKM.

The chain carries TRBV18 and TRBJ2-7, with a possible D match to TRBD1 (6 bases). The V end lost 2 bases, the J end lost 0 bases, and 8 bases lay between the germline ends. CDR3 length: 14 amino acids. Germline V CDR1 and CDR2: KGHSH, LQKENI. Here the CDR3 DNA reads TGTGCCAGCTCACCAAGACAGGACTCCTACGAGCAGTACTTC. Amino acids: CASSPRQDSYEQYF.

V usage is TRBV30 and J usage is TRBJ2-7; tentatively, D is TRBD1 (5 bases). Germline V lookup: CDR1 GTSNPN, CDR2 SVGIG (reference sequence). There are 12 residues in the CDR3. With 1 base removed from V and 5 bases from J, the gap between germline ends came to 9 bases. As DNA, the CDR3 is TGTGCCTGGAGTGACAGACAGAACGAGCAGTACTTC. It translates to CAWSDRQNEQYF.

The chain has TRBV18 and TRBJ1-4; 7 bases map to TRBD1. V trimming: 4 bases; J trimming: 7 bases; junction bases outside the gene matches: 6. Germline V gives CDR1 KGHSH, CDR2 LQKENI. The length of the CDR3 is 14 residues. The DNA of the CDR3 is TGTGCCAGCTCACTCGACAGGGCTGGTGAAAAACTGTTTTTT. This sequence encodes CASSLDRAGEKLFF.

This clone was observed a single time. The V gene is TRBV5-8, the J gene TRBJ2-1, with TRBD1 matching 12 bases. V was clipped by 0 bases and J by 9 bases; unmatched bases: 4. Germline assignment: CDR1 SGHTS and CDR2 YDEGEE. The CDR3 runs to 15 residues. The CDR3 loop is CASSLEGQGAIEQFF. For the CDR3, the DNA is TGTGCCAGCAGCTTGGAGGGACAGGGGGCGATTGAGCAGTTCTTC.

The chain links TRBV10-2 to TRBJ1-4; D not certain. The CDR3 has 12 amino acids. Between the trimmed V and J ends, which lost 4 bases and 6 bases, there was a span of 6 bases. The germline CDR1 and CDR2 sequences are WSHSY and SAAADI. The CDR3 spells CASSGGDEKLFF. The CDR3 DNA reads TGCGCCAGCAGTGGGGGAGATGAAAAACTGTTTTTT.

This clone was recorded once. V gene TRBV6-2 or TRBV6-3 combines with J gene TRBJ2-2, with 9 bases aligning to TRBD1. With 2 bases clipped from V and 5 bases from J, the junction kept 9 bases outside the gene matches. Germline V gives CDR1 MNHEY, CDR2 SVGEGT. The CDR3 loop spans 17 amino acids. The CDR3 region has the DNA TGTGCCAGCAGTTACCCTAAACAGGGGGCAATAACCGGGGAGCTGTTTTTT. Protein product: CASSYPKQGAITGELFF.